Sequencing of this T cell receptor beta chain was carried out in a study of cytomegalovirus exposure and HLA in healthy donors. Concerning this clone itself: The antigen remains unidentified.

The PCR was carried out with 60 Vbeta primers and 13 Jbeta primers. Generated by immunoSEQ multiplex PCR, the TCRdb table keeps only in-frame clones and is missing some. This table holds about 150,000 clones, roughly 77% found once. Study-wide findings and caveats: Cytomegalovirus status was reportedly diagnosed by the classifier with high sensitivity and specificity. Clonal expansion was found to be greater in HLA-associated TCR beta chains than in equally common others in a later analysis. Altogether, about 160 TCR beta chains were recorded as cytomegalovirus-associated.

Healthy people donating bone marrow made up the donors. CDR3 length equals 14 residues. Deletions cut 5 bases from V and 6 bases from J, with 16 bases between. Germline assignment: CDR1 SGHAT and CDR2 FQNNGV. The material sequenced was PBMCs. V is TRBV11-2 and J is TRBJ2-5; the D gene is possibly TRBD1 (5 bases). The TCR was taken from a woman aged 45-65 years in good health and CMV-seropositive. CDR3 in amino acids: CASSRLQGMKTQYF. The DNA of the CDR3 is TGTGCCAGCAGCAGACTCCAGGGTATGAAGACCCAGTACTTC.